This entry concerns a single T cell receptor beta chain. Its antigen is as yet unknown. Molecular barcoding with unique molecular identifiers was used for the TCRbeta library. MiXCR, run by TCRdb on the PCR reads, gives a single entry per CDR3 protein. The top ten hold 2.2% of the sample, which has a few hundred thousand distinct CDR3 sequences, roughly 13% seen once. This record comes from a study of T-cell reconstitution after alpha-beta-depleted transplantation in children. Broader study findings: Surviving recipient T cells and thymic progenitors accounted for the high day-60 TCRbeta diversity observed in some patients. T-cell numbers and diversity, one year after transplant, stemmed largely from T cells that were newly produced. Approximately two months post-transplant, alpha-beta T cells reportedly originated from several hundred expanded graft clones.

The V gene end was trimmed by 6 bases and the J gene end by 5 bases; junction bases not matched to a gene: 4. The CDR3 covers 14 residues. Germline CDR1 is ENHRY and CDR2 is SYGVKD. The TCR was taken from a male patient younger than 18 who had a stem cell transplant for acute myeloid leukemia, so the T cells may come from the graft donor. Sequenced material: PBMCs, mostly from graft donor cells, taken 360 days after TCRalphabeta/CD19-depleted stem cell transplant. The rearrangement joins TRBV10-3 to TRBJ2-1, with 10 bases identical to TRBD2. The DNA of the CDR3 is TGTGCCATCAGGGCTAGCGGGGGTAACAATGAGCAGTTCTTC. Amino acid sequence: CAIRASGGNNEQFF.